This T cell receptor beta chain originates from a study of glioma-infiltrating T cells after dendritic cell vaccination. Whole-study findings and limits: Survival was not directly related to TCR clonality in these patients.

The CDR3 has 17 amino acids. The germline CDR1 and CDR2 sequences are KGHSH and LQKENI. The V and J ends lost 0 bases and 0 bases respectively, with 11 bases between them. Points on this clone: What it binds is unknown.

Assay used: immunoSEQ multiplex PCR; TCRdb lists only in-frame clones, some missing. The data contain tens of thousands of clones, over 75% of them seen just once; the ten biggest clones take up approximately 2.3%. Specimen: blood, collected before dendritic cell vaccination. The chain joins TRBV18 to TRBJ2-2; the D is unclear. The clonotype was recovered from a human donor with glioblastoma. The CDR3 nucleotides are TGTGCCAGCTCACCACCGACTCTAATTTCGAACACCGGGGAGCTGTTTTTT. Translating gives CASSPPTLISNTGELFF.